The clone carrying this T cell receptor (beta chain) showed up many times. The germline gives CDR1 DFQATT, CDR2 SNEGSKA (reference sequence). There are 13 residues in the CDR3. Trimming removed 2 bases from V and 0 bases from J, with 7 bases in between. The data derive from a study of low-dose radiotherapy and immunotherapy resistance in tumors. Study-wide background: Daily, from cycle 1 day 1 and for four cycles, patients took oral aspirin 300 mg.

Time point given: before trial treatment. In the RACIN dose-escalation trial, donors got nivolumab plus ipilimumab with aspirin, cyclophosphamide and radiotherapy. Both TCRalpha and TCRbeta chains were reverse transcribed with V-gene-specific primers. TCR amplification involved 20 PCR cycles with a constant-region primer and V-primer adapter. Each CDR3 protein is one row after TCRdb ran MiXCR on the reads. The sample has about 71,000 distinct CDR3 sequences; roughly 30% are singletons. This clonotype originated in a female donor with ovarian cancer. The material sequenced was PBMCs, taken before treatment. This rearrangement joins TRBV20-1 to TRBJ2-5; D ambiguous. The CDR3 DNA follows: TGCAGTGCTAGACAGCCGTACCAAGAGACCCAGTACTTC. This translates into CSARQPYQETQYF.